One and the same sample provided the 22 T cell receptor beta chains below, sequenced in a study of shared clonotypes between healthy human individuals. The table came from immunoSEQ multiplex PCR; TCRdb's copy has only in-frame clones and leaves some out. Of about 1 million clones in the sample, under 80% were seen once. The sequencing input was memory CD4+ T cells sorted from blood. The sample's subset: CD45RA-negative fraction. These receptors were obtained from a man aged 18-30 years in good health.

The V call is TRBV10-3, the J call TRBJ2-5, with unresolved D. V was shortened by 2 bases and J by 2 bases, with 3 bases between the two germline ends. In germline, CDR1 is ENHRY, CDR2 SYGVKD. The CDR3 has 12 residues. The CDR3 loop is CAISETQETQYF. Written as DNA, the CDR3 is TGTGCCATCAGTGAGACTCAAGAGACCCAGTACTTC.

The rearrangement uses TRBV7-9 and TRBJ2-1; the D is unclear. Germline V gives CDR1 SEHNR, CDR2 FQNEAQ (reference sequence). This CDR3 comprises 13 residues. V lost 2 bases and J 5 bases, leaving 7 bases between the germline ends. The CDR3 spells CASSLKGNNEQFF. The CDR3, as DNA: TGTGCCAGCAGCTTAAAGGGCAACAATGAGCAGTTCTTC.

This clone was seen a few times. A much larger clone differs from this one at a single base, so this may be a read error. The rearrangement uses TRBV6-5 and TRBJ1-6; 7 nucleotides align to TRBD1. Trimming removed 6 bases from V and 5 bases from J; junction bases left unmatched: 1. This CDR3 region has 13 residues. Germline CDR1 reads MNHEY; CDR2 reads SVGAGI. The CDR3 nucleotides read TGTGCCAGCAGGGGGACAGATAATTCACCCCTCCACTTT. It is translated as CASRGTDNSPLHF.

This clone has just one count. This chain joins TRBV10-2 and TRBJ2-3, with D unresolved. Trimming took off 2 bases at V and 12 bases at J, with 15 bases between the two ends. Germline loops: CDR1 WSHSY, CDR2 SAAADI. The CDR3 spans 13 residues. CDR3 region: CASSEPGPTTQYF. The DNA of the CDR3 is TGCGCCAGCAGTGAGCCGGGTCCGACCACCCAGTATTTT.

Comment on this clone: Sequence at one end of the junction differs from germline and may be a read error. The V call is TRBV5-1, the J call TRBJ2-5; possibly TRBD1 for D (7 bases). Germline-derived CDR1 and CDR2 are SGHRS and YFSETQ. There are 15 residues in the CDR3. This CDR3 is CASTLGGQNQETQYF. The CDR3 coding sequence is TGCGCCAGCACCTTGGGGGGACAGAATCAAGAGACCCAGTACTTC.

The chain joins TRBV6-1 to TRBJ1-1; no definite D call. CDR3 length equals 15 residues. Looked up from germline, CDR1 is MNHNS and CDR2 is SASEGT. The germline V and J ends were trimmed by 6 bases and 1 base, with 15 bases remaining between them. CDR3 sequence: CASSAFAGANTEAFF. For the CDR3, the DNA is TGTGCCAGCAGCGCTTTCGCGGGCGCGAACACTGAAGCTTTCTTT.

This clone was counted only a few times. This chain uses TRBV9 with TRBJ2-1, with a weak D call TRBD2 (6 bases). Germline CDR1 SGDLS, CDR2 YYNGEE. V was clipped by 1 base and J by 8 bases, with 16 bases between them. The CDR3 contains 15 residues. CDR3 sequence (DNA): TGTGCCAGCAGCGTAACCGGGACTCCTAACGATGAGCAGTTCTTC. Amino acid sequence: CASSVTGTPNDEQFF. Full variable domain (remainder filled in from reference TRBV9 and TRBJ2-1): DSGVTQTPKHLITATGQRVTLRCSPRSGDLSVYWYQQSLDQGLQFLIQYYNGEERAKGNILERFSAQQFPDLHSELNLSSLELGDSALYFCASSVTGTPNDEQFFGPGTRLTVL.

J is TRBJ1-6 and V is TRBV5-1, with TRBD1 matching over 8 bases. V trimming: 0 bases; J trimming: 13 bases; junction bases outside the gene matches: 12. CDR1 is SGHRS, CDR2 YFSETQ, per germline. The CDR3 length is 16 residues. CDR3 DNA: TGCGCCAGCAGCTTGGAGGACAGGGCCCAGGGTTCGCCCCTCCACTTT. Translated: CASSLEDRAQGSPLHF.

The V call is TRBV9, the J call TRBJ2-2; D is tentatively TRBD1 or TRBD2 (5 bases each). CDR3 length: 14 amino acids. Trimming left V 9 bases short and J 0 bases short, with 12 bases between. Looked up from germline, CDR1 is SGDLS and CDR2 is YYNGEE. In DNA, the CDR3 is TGTGCCACCTCGGGGCCTCCGAACACCGGGGAGCTGTTTTTT. Amino acid sequence: CATSGPPNTGELFF.

The genes are TRBV28 and TRBJ2-5, with D unresolved. The CDR3 runs to 16 residues. Germline V gene lookup returns CDR1 MDHEN and CDR2 SYDVKM. The V gene lost 3 bases and the J gene lost 5 bases, with 19 bases spanning the gap. CDR3 nucleotides: TGTGCCAGCAGTTTCCCTGGGCGGAAACCCCATGAGACCCAGTACTTC. The encoded protein is CASSFPGRKPHETQYF. The full variable domain, in which reference TRBV28 and TRBJ2-5 provide the parts outside the CDR3, is DVKVTQSSRYLVKRTGEKVFLECVQDMDHENMFWYRQDPGLGLRLIYFSYDVKMKEKGDIPEGYSVSREKKERFSLILESASTNQTSMYLCASSFPGRKPHETQYFGPGTRLLVL.

The chain carries TRBV5-1 and TRBJ2-3, with TRBD2 matching over 9 bases. This CDR3 contains 16 residues. J lost 0 bases, V lost 4 bases, and 6 bases had no gene match. CDR1 is SGHRS, CDR2 YFSETQ, per germline. CDR3 in DNA: TGCGCCAGCAGCGCCTCTAGCGGGACTAGCACAGATACGCAGTATTTT. This codes for CASSASSGTSTDTQYF.

The rearrangement uses TRBV11-2 and TRBJ2-1; D is undetermined. Deletions cut 5 bases from V and 1 base from J, with 12 bases between. CDR3 size: 15 residues. Germline values: CDR1 SGHAT, CDR2 FQNNGV. CDR3 in amino acids: CASSTAVSSYNEQFF. CDR3 DNA sequence: TGTGCCAGCAGCACCGCGGTTTCTTCCTACAATGAGCAGTTCTTC.

The V gene is TRBV5-4, the J gene TRBJ1-2; D is unclear. The germline V gene encodes CDR1 SGHNT and CDR2 YYREEE (reference sequence). V shed 4 bases and J shed 4 bases, with 11 bases lying between them. This CDR3 contains 13 residues. The CDR3 spells CASSPAGSYGYTF. The DNA for the CDR3 is TGTGCCAGCAGCCCGGCGGGGTCCTATGGCTACACCTTC.

This clone appeared once. The identical CDR3 is also encoded by other nucleotide sequences in the sample. The chain links TRBV2 to TRBJ2-3; D is undetermined. The CDR3 spans 13 residues. Germline V gene lookup returns CDR1 SNHLY and CDR2 FYNNEI. V was cut by 3 bases and J by 3 bases, with 7 bases left in between. The CDR3 coding sequence is TGTGCCAGCAGTGATTGGGGTACAGATACGCAGTATTTT. Amino acid sequence: CASSDWGTDTQYF.

This chain links TRBV11-3 with TRBJ2-5, with a tentative D call TRBD2 (5 bases). V was cut by 2 bases and J by 5 bases, with 9 bases left in between. CDR1 SGHNT and CDR2 YENEEA come from the germline V gene. There are 13 residues in the CDR3. Here the CDR3 DNA reads TGTGCCAGCAGCTTAAACGGGAAGGAGACCCAGTACTTC. The encoded protein is CASSLNGKETQYF.

The chain couples TRBV7-8 to TRBJ1-3; D possibly corresponds to TRBD1 (6 bases). Trimming removed 2 bases from V and 7 bases from J, with 15 bases in between. The CDR3 runs 15 residues. Germline-derived CDR1 and CDR2 are SGHVS and FQNEAQ. CDR3 coding DNA: TGTGCCAGCAGCTTATATACAGGGACAACCAACACCATATATTTT. This gives the protein CASSLYTGTTNTIYF.

The rearrangement uses TRBV28 and TRBJ1-3; 9 bases match TRBD1. The germline V gene encodes CDR1 MDHEN and CDR2 SYDVKM. V shed 6 bases, J shed 3 bases, and the junction held 3 bases outside the gene matches. The CDR3 consists of 14 residues. CDR3 in DNA: TGTGCCAGCAGAGTGACAGGGGGTGGAAACACCATATATTTT. Amino acids: CASRVTGGGNTIYF.

V gene TRBV11-2 combines with J gene TRBJ1-2; no firm D call. With 3 bases removed from V and 8 bases from J, the gap between germline ends came to 10 bases. Per germline, CDR1 SGHAT and CDR2 FQNNGV. This CDR3 region has 12 residues. The CDR3: CASSLLWSGYTF. CDR3 coding DNA: TGTGCCAGCAGCTTGCTGTGGTCGGGCTACACCTTC.

With respect to this clone: The junction departs from the called germline gene at one end, perhaps through a read error. The V call is TRBV27, the J call TRBJ1-5; D possibly corresponds to TRBD1 (5 bases). The CDR3 spans 15 residues. Germline V lookup: CDR1 MNHEY, CDR2 SMNVEV (reference sequence). The CDR3 here is CASSLSRVANQPQHF. The CDR3 region has the DNA TGTGCCAGCAGTCTATCCAGGGTTGCCAATCAGCCCCAGCATTTT.

Details on this clone: Other DNA sequences in the sample encode the same CDR3. This chain connects TRBV9 to TRBJ1-5; 8 nucleotides align to TRBD1. Trimming removed 1 base from V and 0 bases from J; junction bases left unmatched: 0. Germline CDR1 SGDLS, CDR2 YYNGEE. This CDR3 is built from 15 residues. CDR3 sequence reads: CASSVTGGSNQPQHF. For the CDR3, the DNA is TGTGCCAGCAGCGTAACAGGGGGTAGCAATCAGCCCCAGCATTTT.

J is TRBJ2-2 and V is TRBV18; 7 bases match TRBD2. This CDR3 has 17 residues. Germline trimming cut 4 bases from V and 4 bases from J; bases unmatched to any gene: 12. Germline assignment: CDR1 KGHSH and CDR2 LQKENI. CDR3 coding DNA: TGTGCCAGCTCACAAACCCGGGCTAGCGGCGGCACCGGGGAGCTGTTTTTT. As protein: CASSQTRASGGTGELFF.

This clone was counted many times. The same CDR3 arises from other DNA sequences in this sample as well. V usage is TRBV5-6 and J usage is TRBJ2-2; D call uncertain. The CDR3 spans 15 residues. Trimming stripped 2 bases from V and 0 bases from J, with 8 bases between. Germline CDR1 reads SGHDT; CDR2 reads YYEEEE. The CDR3 region has the DNA TGTGCCAGCAGCTTTCGACTTACGAACACCGGGGAGCTGTTTTTT. This encodes CASSFRLTNTGELFF.